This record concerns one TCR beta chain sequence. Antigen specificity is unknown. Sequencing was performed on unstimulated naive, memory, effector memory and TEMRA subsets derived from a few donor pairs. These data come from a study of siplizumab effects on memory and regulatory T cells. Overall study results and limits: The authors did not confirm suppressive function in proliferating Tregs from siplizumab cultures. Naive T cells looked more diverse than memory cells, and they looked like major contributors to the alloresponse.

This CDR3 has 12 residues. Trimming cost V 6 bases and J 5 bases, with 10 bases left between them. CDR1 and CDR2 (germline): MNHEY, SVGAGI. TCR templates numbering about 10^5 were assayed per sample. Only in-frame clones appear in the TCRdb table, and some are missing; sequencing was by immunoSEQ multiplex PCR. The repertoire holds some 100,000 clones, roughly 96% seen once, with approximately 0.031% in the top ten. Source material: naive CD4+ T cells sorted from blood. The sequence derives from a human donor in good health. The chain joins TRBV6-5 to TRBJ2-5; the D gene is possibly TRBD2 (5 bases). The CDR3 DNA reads TGTGCCAGCAGCCTACGCGGGGAGACCCAGTACTTC. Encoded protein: CASSLRGETQYF.